Described below is a single TCR beta chain sequence and its context. No antigen is known for it. A much larger clone is a single base away; this may be a read error. Lacking the conserved final phenylalanine or tryptophan, this CDR3 likely reflects a read error. The CDR3 runs to 16 residues. V lost 2 bases, J lost 5 bases, and 16 bases lay in between. CDR1 SGHAT and CDR2 FQNNGV come from the germline V gene. This entry belongs to a study of T cell repertoires in cytomegalovirus infection. Overall study: Carrying CMV and the relevant HLA type showed in public TCR beta signatures. Whole-study results and caveats: Predominance within the ex vivo response was attributable to HLA-C-restricted CMV-specific TCR beta clonotypes.

Using its own MiXCR run on the reads, TCRdb lists one record per CDR3 protein. The profile shows 400,000 or so distinct CDR3 sequences, roughly 30% of them singletons. The specimen sequenced was PBMCs. This receptor was obtained from a human donor in good health (CMV status not recorded). Some clones in this sample may be carry-over from other donors' samples. This rearrangement joins TRBV11-2 to TRBJ2-1; D is tentatively TRBD1 or TRBD2 (7 bases each). CDR3 loop: CASSLFLGGTDNEQFL. The DNA for the CDR3 is TGTGCCAGCAGCTTATTTCTGGGAGGGACAGACAATGAGCAGTTCTTA.